These 19 T cell receptor beta chains share one sample of origin, sequenced in a study of shared clonotypes between healthy human individuals. TCRdb's table, derived via immunoSEQ multiplex PCR, lists solely in-frame clones and lacks some. The data show under 750,000 clones, with roughly 72% seen just once and 1.8% held by the top ten. Sequencing was performed on memory CD4+ T cells sorted from blood. The subset was: CD45RA-negative fraction. All receptors come from a woman in her twenties or thirties in good health.

The genes are TRBV6-1 and TRBJ1-1; D perhaps matches TRBD1 (6 bases). V was cut by 2 bases and J by 1 base, with 14 bases left in between. The germline V gene encodes CDR1 MNHNS and CDR2 SASEGT. The length of the CDR3 is 16 residues. The CDR3 bases are TGTGCCAGCAGTGAATGGGGCAGGGGACAGAACACTGAAGCTTTCTTT. It yields the protein CASSEWGRGQNTEAFF.

The chain carries TRBV19 and TRBJ1-5; TRBD1 aligns across 8 bases. Trimming removed 5 bases from V and 6 bases from J; junction bases left unmatched: 9. CDR1 LNHDA and CDR2 SQIVND come from the germline V gene (reference sequence). The length of the CDR3 is 15 residues. The CDR3 loop reads CASSSGTGDFQPQHF. CDR3 sequence (DNA): TGTGCCAGTAGTTCCGGGACAGGCGATTTTCAGCCCCAGCATTTT.

This clone was counted between two and nine times. The rearrangement joins TRBV4-1 to TRBJ2-2; TRBD2 might be the D (5 bases). Germline V gene data show CDR1 as MGHRA and CDR2 as YSYEKL. V shed 9 bases and J shed 3 bases, with 11 bases lying between them. The CDR3 contains 13 residues. CDR3 sequence (DNA): TGCGCCAGTGGGGAGTTGTACACCGGGGAGCTGTTTTTT. It codes for CASGELYTGELFF.

Worth noting for this clone: The sample holds other DNA sequences that translate to the same CDR3. This chain links TRBV5-1 with TRBJ2-1; 9 bases are a match to TRBD2. Germline values: CDR1 SGHRS, CDR2 YFSETQ. CDR3 length: 15 residues. With 4 bases clipped from V and 2 bases from J, the junction kept 4 bases outside the gene matches. The CDR3 protein is CASSPSSGAYNEQFF. The CDR3 nucleotides read TGCGCCAGCAGCCCCTCTAGCGGGGCCTACAATGAGCAGTTCTTC.

This rearrangement joins TRBV28 to TRBJ1-1, with D perhaps TRBD1 (6 bases). Germline CDR1 is MDHEN and CDR2 is SYDVKM. V was trimmed by 3 bases and J by 0 bases, leaving 17 bases between them. The CDR3 has 17 amino acids. The CDR3 DNA is TGTGCCAGCAGTTTTTCAACAGGGTTTGTGCTGAACACTGAAGCTTTCTTT. This codes for CASSFSTGFVLNTEAFF.

This clone was detected only a few times. The V gene is TRBV5-1, the J gene TRBJ2-6; D remains ambiguous. The CDR3 extends over 16 amino acids. CDR1 and CDR2 (germline): SGHRS, YFSETQ. The V end was cut by 3 bases, the J end by 4 bases, with 14 bases between. CDR3 loop: CASSYPRVSGANVLTF. The CDR3 coding sequence is TGCGCCAGCAGCTACCCTAGGGTATCCGGGGCCAACGTCCTGACTTTC.

The chain employs TRBV25-1 and TRBJ1-1; no definite D call. Germline lookup yields CDR1 MGHDK and CDR2 SYGVNS. Deletions cut 1 base from V and 0 bases from J, with 9 bases between. The CDR3 contains 15 residues. CDR3 protein: CASSESLSLNTEAFF. The CDR3 nucleotides read TGTGCCAGCAGTGAATCGCTCAGTTTGAACACTGAAGCTTTCTTT. Full variable domain (outside the CDR3, taken from reference TRBV25-1 and TRBJ1-1): EADIYQTPRYLVIGTGKKITLECSQTMGHDKMYWYQQDPGMELHLIHYSYGVNSTEKGDLSSESTVSRIRTEHFPLTLESARPSHTSQYLCASSESLSLNTEAFFGQGTRLTVV.

This clone was seen a few times. Other nucleotide sequences from this sample produce the same CDR3. Here the CDR3 reads CASSRDSSSYNEQFF. For the CDR3, the DNA is TGCGCCAGCAGCCGGGACTCTAGCTCCTACAATGAGCAGTTCTTC. The chain combines TRBV5-1 with TRBJ2-1; a weak D match, TRBD2 (6 bases). The V gene lost 4 bases and the J gene lost 0 bases, with 11 bases spanning the gap. The CDR3 loop spans 15 amino acids. The germline V gene has CDR1 SGHRS and CDR2 YFSETQ.

The J gene is TRBJ2-1, the V gene TRBV7-9, with 10 bases lining up with TRBD2. Germline trimming cut 2 bases from V and 10 bases from J; bases unmatched to any gene: 8. Germline V lookup: CDR1 SEHNR, CDR2 FQNEAQ (reference sequence). This CDR3 comprises 15 residues. The CDR3 nucleotides are TGTGCCAGCAGCTTAACCCTAGCGGGAGAAGAAGAGCAGTTCTTC. Its protein is CASSLTLAGEEEQFF.

The rearrangement uses TRBV19 and TRBJ2-3; 9 positions match TRBD2. V was clipped by 7 bases and J by 5 bases; unmatched bases: 7. The CDR3 consists of 14 residues. The germline V gene has CDR1 LNHDA and CDR2 SQIVND (reference sequence). CDR3 protein: CASTRGLAGDTQYF. The CDR3 DNA sequence: TGTGCCAGTACTCGGGGACTAGCAGGAGATACGCAGTATTTT.

The V call is TRBV11-2, the J call TRBJ1-5; D is undetermined. Germline CDR1 and CDR2: SGHAT and FQNNGV. Trimming took off 2 bases at V and 5 bases at J, with 7 bases between the two ends. This CDR3 is 13 amino acids long. CDR3 nucleotides: TGTGCCAGCAGCTTACAGGTGGATCAGCCCCAGCATTTT. Translation: CASSLQVDQPQHF.

The CDR3 spells CASTHRQGQETQYF. The CDR3 coding sequence is TGCGCCAGCACCCATCGACAGGGACAAGAGACCCAGTACTTC. The chain links TRBV4-1 to TRBJ2-5; 7 bases align to TRBD1. Germline-derived CDR1 and CDR2 are MGHRA and YSYEKL. After removal of 7 bases from V and 2 bases from J, the junction contained 7 bases not matched to a gene. The CDR3 is 14 residues long.

For the CDR3, the DNA is TGTGCCAGCAGCTTAGGGGGATCAGGGGTTATAACCGGGGAGCTGTTTTTT. It translates to CASSLGGSGVITGELFF. This sequence joins TRBV7-2 and TRBJ2-2; TRBD1 is a possible D gene (6 bases). The CDR3 has 17 amino acids. The germline CDR1 and CDR2 sequences are SGHTA and FQGNSA. V was cut by 1 base and J by 5 bases, with 17 bases left in between.

This clone has more than one count but fewer than ten. The chain couples TRBV7-9 to TRBJ2-1; 12 nucleotides match TRBD2. Germline CDR1 is SEHNR and CDR2 is FQNEAQ (reference sequence). Germline trimming cut 1 base from V and 8 bases from J; bases unmatched to any gene: 9. The CDR3 spans 17 residues. The CDR3 is CASSLGLAGGPMDEQFF. The CDR3 DNA reads as TGTGCCAGCAGCTTAGGTCTAGCGGGAGGGCCAATGGATGAGCAGTTCTTC.

This clone was detected only a few times. The chain combines TRBV5-1 with TRBJ2-1; D is unresolved. Germline values: CDR1 SGHRS, CDR2 YFSETQ. Between the trimmed V and J ends, which lost 4 bases and 5 bases, there was a span of 13 bases. The CDR3 sequence is 14 residues long. The CDR3 coding sequence is TGCGCCAGCAGCCTGATGGGTCAGAACAATGAGCAGTTCTTC. Its protein is CASSLMGQNNEQFF.

The chain uses TRBV5-4 and TRBJ1-2, with 11 bases aligning to TRBD1. Germline V gene data show CDR1 as SGHNT and CDR2 as YYREEE (reference sequence). V dropped 2 bases and J dropped 4; count of bases not matched to a gene: 1. The CDR3 loop spans 14 amino acids. CDR3 coding DNA: TGTGCCAGCAGCTTAGGGACAGGGGGCTATGGCTACACCTTC. Amino acid sequence: CASSLGTGGYGYTF.

This clone has more than one count but fewer than ten. The chain couples TRBV10-1 to TRBJ2-2; unclear D gene. The ends were cut back, 0 bases at V and 4 bases at J, with 6 bases in the middle. The CDR3 runs 14 residues. Per the germline V gene, CDR1 is WNHNN and CDR2 is SYGVQD (reference sequence). The CDR3 DNA reads TGCGCCAGCAGTGAGTCGATAGTCACCGGGGAGCTGTTTTTT. The encoded protein is CASSESIVTGELFF.

The chain links TRBV27 to TRBJ2-1, with D possibly being TRBD1 or TRBD2 (5 bases each). This CDR3 has 14 residues. In germline, CDR1 is MNHEY, CDR2 SMNVEV (reference sequence). V gave up 2 bases and J gave up 7 bases, with 12 bases separating them. The CDR3: CASSLVGEYNEQFF. The CDR3 DNA sequence: TGTGCCAGCAGTTTAGTGGGGGAATATAATGAGCAGTTCTTC.

This clone was observed many times. The gene calls are TRBV5-1 and TRBJ1-3; possible D gene TRBD1, 6 bases. CDR3 length: 17 amino acids. Trimming shortened V by 4 bases and J by 0 bases, and 17 bases separated the two germline ends. Germline loops: CDR1 SGHRS, CDR2 YFSETQ. CDR3 DNA sequence: TGCGCCAGCAGCGCAACAGGGACCTGGAGCTCTGGAAACACCATATATTTT. Protein sequence: CASSATGTWSSGNTIYF.